Following are 9 T cell receptor beta chains from one sample sequenced in a study of tumor-infiltrating lymphocytes in primary liver carcinoma (dated by TCRdb to about 2017). Without any cell sorting, total RNA and DNA were co-extracted from roughly 21-30 mg of bulk tissue using the AllPrep DNA/RNA mini kit. Sequenced using an Illumina HiSeq 2500. Starting from 450 to 500 ng total RNA, TCRbeta-specific cDNA was produced by reverse transcription with a constant-region primer and ProtoScript II reverse transcriptase. Construction of the TCRbeta libraries relied on three nested rounds of multiplex PCR, following a slightly modified ARM-PCR procedure. The first two PCR rounds used multiplex TRBV1-TRBV30 forward primers with a Cbeta reverse primer, each for approximately 11 cycles. The public sequencing data were trimmed at Q25 with fastp and processed into clonotypes with MiXCR by TCRdb, which kept only in-frame beta chains. Rows are combined by CDR3 protein, so each entry shows the most common genes and DNA. Within this sample are around 120,000 distinct CDR3 sequences, with around two thirds of them counted one time only. The top ten constitute 8.1% of the sample.

Material for sequencing was tumor-adjacent normal liver tissue. The receptors shown here come from a woman aged 60-70 years with primary liver carcinoma and hepatitis B virus infection.

Regarding this clonotype: One end of the junction varies from germline; a read error may be responsible. CDR3 coding DNA: TGTGCCAGCAGCTTGGGTCGTCATGGTGGTGATGAAAAATTGTTTTTT. Protein sequence: CASSLGRHGGDEKLFF. V and J are TRBV5-4 and TRBJ1-4; no clear D. The CDR3 contains 16 residues. Germline loops: CDR1 SGHNT, CDR2 YYREEE (reference sequence).

With respect to this clonotype: Its ends do not fully match the called genes, so a read error is possible. The J gene is TRBJ2-3, the V gene TRBV5-5; tentative D call: TRBD2 (5 bases). The V gene's germline CDR1 is SGHKS and CDR2 YYEKEE (reference sequence). The CDR3 covers 18 residues. The CDR3 coding sequence is TGTGCTAGCAGCCTAGGGAGAGGAGAGCCCCCGGCGGCAGATACGCGGTATTTT. Its protein is CASSLGRGEPPAADTRYF.

To note about this clonotype: Here the CDR3 omits its conserved ending phenylalanine or tryptophan, so a read error is the likely source. The DNA is omitted, as the CDR3 cannot be located on it reliably, and the CDR3 follows TCRdb's listing. This rearrangement joins TRBV28 to TRBJ1-1. The CDR3 has 14 amino acids, counting both end residues. Germline lookup yields CDR1 MDHEN and CDR2 SYDVKM. CDR3 region: CASSLEQLNTEAFL.

A word on this clonotype: At one boundary the junction diverges from the germline segment, which might be a read error. The chain is built from TRBV4-1 and TRBJ2-3, with D uncertain. CDR3 length: 14 residues. Germline V lookup: CDR1 MGHRA, CDR2 YSYEKL. The CDR3 protein is CASSQEPSTVTRYF. In DNA form, the CDR3 reads TGCGCCAGCAGCCAGGAACCCAGCACAGTTACGCGGTATTTT.

This clonotype has ten or more counts. CDR3 in amino acids: CSASFYTEAFF. As DNA, the CDR3 is TGCAGCGCCTCTTTTTACACTGAAGCTTTCTTT. The V gene is TRBV29-1, the J gene TRBJ1-1; D not resolved. V was trimmed by 7 bases and J by 3 bases, leaving 9 bases between them. Germline loops: CDR1 SQVTM, CDR2 ANQGSEA. The CDR3 covers 11 residues.

The V and J genes are TRBV2 and TRBJ1-2, with 8 nucleotides matching TRBD1. The CDR3 loop spans 15 amino acids. Germline V gene data show CDR1 as SNHLY and CDR2 as FYNNEI. The V gene end was trimmed by 3 bases and the J gene end by 4 bases; junction bases not matched to a gene: 7. CDR3 bases: TGTGCCAGCAGTGACGACCCAGGGGGCCTCTATGGCTACACCTTC. Translated: CASSDDPGGLYGYTF.

A single count supports this clonotype. The chain uses TRBV6-1 and TRBJ1-3; the D gene is possibly TRBD1 (5 bases). CDR1 is MNHNS, CDR2 SASEGT, per germline. V lost 11 bases and J lost 0, with 17 bases in between. The CDR3 spans 15 residues. The chain's CDR3 is CACQTASPSGNTIYF. The CDR3 DNA follows: TGTGCCTGCCAGACAGCCTCCCCCTCTGGAAACACCATATATTTT.

A remark on this clonotype: Since a much larger clone is just one base distant, this may be a read error. The V and J genes are TRBV5-1 and TRBJ2-7; 8 bases are shared with TRBD1. The V and J ends lost 3 bases and 11 bases, in that order; junction bases with no gene match: 13. In germline, CDR1 is SGHRS, CDR2 YFSETQ. This CDR3 comprises 14 residues. In DNA, the CDR3 is TGCGCCAGCAGCTCCCAAGCCTGGACAGGGACGGAGTACTTC. This codes for CASSSQAWTGTEYF.

This clonotype was recorded at least ten times. Mismatch with germline at one junction end may stem from a read error. The J gene is TRBJ2-7, the V gene TRBV29-1, with 9 bases that match TRBD1. This CDR3 is built from 12 residues. Germline values: CDR1 SQVTM, CDR2 ANQGSEA. CDR3: CSVEDRQGVFDF. The CDR3 coding sequence is TGCAGCGTTGAAGATCGACAGGGGGTCTTCGACTTC.